Listed here is a single T cell receptor (beta chain). Its matching antigen is unknown. This CDR3 has 12 residues. CDR1 is SNHLY, CDR2 FYNNEI, per germline. Trimming left V 3 bases short and J 11 bases short, with 13 bases between. The data were taken from a study of cytomegalovirus exposure and HLA in healthy donors. The study's findings and limits: Earlier findings revealed that most TCR beta V segments proved productive either about 87% or about 30% of the time. TCR beta V- and J-gene trimming was later associated with a missense DCLRE1C variant. Sequencing artifact likely explains a cluster of highly shared sequence variants.

Use of 60 Vbeta and 13 Jbeta primers characterized the PCR. Assay used: immunoSEQ multiplex PCR; TCRdb lists only in-frame clones, some missing. The sample records 160,000 or so clones, approximately 88% being singletons. Nominal health characterized the donors when sampled, though unrecorded immune exposures were likely. The sequencing sample was made of PBMCs. V usage is TRBV2 and J usage is TRBJ1-1, with D hard to call. This clonotype was obtained from a young woman in good health and CMV-seronegative. CDR3 protein: CASSDRLGEAFF. The CDR3 coding sequence is TGTGCCAGCAGTGACCGGCTTGGGGAGGCTTTCTTT.